Following are 28 T cell receptor beta chains from one sample sequenced in a study of cytomegalovirus exposure and HLA in healthy donors. The PCR was carried out with 60 Vbeta primers and 13 Jbeta primers. The method was immunoSEQ multiplex PCR; TCRdb's version includes in-frame clones alone and lacks a portion of them. The sample contains about 130,000 clones, more than 60% of which appear only once. The specimen was PBMCs. The receptors here all came from a woman between 40 and 55 years old in good health and CMV-seronegative.

The rearrangement links TRBV2 to TRBJ1-2; D is unclear. The CDR3 totals 13 residues. The germline CDR1 and CDR2 sequences are SNHLY and FYNNEI. The ends were cut back, 7 bases at V and 4 bases at J, with 13 bases in the middle. The DNA for the CDR3 is TGTGCCAGCAACGGCATAGGAGGCTATGGCTACACCTTC. Amino acid sequence: CASNGIGGYGYTF. The full variable domain, rest sourced from reference TRBV2 and TRBJ1-2, is EPEVTQTPSHQVTQMGQEVILRCVPISNHLYFYWYRQILGQKVEFLVSFYNNEISEKSEIFDDQFSVERPDGSNFTLKIRSTKLEDSAMYFCASNGIGGYGYTFGSGTRLTVV.

To note about this clone: Relative to the germline gene, one junction end is altered; a read error may explain this. This chain uses TRBV19 with TRBJ2-6, with a possible D match to TRBD1 (5 bases). The CDR3 contains 17 residues. Germline CDR1 reads LNHDA; CDR2 reads SQIVND (reference sequence). CDR3 sequence (DNA): TGTGCCAGTAGTATCTCGCCCGCAGGGCCTGGGGCCAACGGCCTGACTTTC. Protein product: CASSISPAGPGANGLTF.

The gene calls are TRBV19 and TRBJ1-6; D ambiguous. Per germline, CDR1 LNHDA and CDR2 SQIVND (reference sequence). The V gene lost 3 bases and the J gene lost 10 bases, with 10 bases spanning the gap. The CDR3 loop spans 13 amino acids. The CDR3 region is CASSIREDSPLHF. CDR3 DNA sequence: TGTGCCAGTAGTATTAGGGAGGACTCACCCCTCCACTTT.

With respect to this clone: The junction does not match germline at one end; this may be a read error. The chain employs TRBV15 and TRBJ2-7; 8 nucleotides match TRBD1. The germline V gene encodes CDR1 LNHNV and CDR2 YYDKDF (reference sequence). CDR3 size: 16 residues. This CDR3 reads CATSREAGTGNYEQYF. CDR3 coding DNA: TGTGCCACCAGCCGAGAGGCCGGGACAGGTAACTACGAGCAGTACTTC.

This clone was counted a single time. The chain has TRBV11-2 and TRBJ2-3; 9 nucleotides agree with TRBD2. CDR3 length equals 18 residues. Germline values: CDR1 SGHAT, CDR2 FQNNGV. With 6 bases clipped from V and 1 base from J, the junction kept 14 bases outside the gene matches. The CDR3 sequence is CASSSPGGLATRTDTQYF. The CDR3 nucleotides read TGTGCCAGCAGTTCCCCGGGGGGACTAGCTACTCGCACAGATACGCAGTATTTT.

The chain recombines TRBV28 with TRBJ1-4; a possible D gene is TRBD1 (6 bases). Germline V lookup: CDR1 MDHEN, CDR2 SYDVKM. V lost 5 bases and J 1 base, leaving 14 bases between the germline ends. This CDR3 spans 16 amino acids. CDR3 sequence: CASSRNTGKTNEKLFF. The CDR3 region has the DNA TGTGCCAGCAGTCGGAATACAGGGAAAACTAATGAAAAACTGTTTTTT.

This clone was seen just once. The genes are TRBV5-1 and TRBJ2-7, with 8 positions matching TRBD2. V was pared by 0 bases and J by 5 bases, with 7 bases of the junction left unmatched. Germline CDR1 reads SGHRS; CDR2 reads YFSETQ. The CDR3 length is 15 residues. In DNA, the CDR3 is TGCGCCAGCAGCTTGGAAGGCGGGAGGCCAGACGAGCAGTACTTC. This codes for CASSLEGGRPDEQYF.

This clone was recorded only once. The CDR3 region has the DNA TGTGCCAGCAGCGCCGAGGGGGGGGGCCATAATTCACCCCTCCACTTT. Protein: CASSAEGGGHNSPLHF. This chain links TRBV9 with TRBJ1-6, with D possibly TRBD1 on 6 matching bases. CDR3 length: 16 residues. The germline CDR1 and CDR2 sequences are SGDLS and YYNGEE. V lost 3 bases to trimming and J lost 5 bases, with 15 bases between them.

This chain links TRBV2 with TRBJ1-1; the match to TRBD1 covers 12 bases. The ends lost 8 bases at V and 6 bases at J; junction bases unmatched: 1. This CDR3 has 12 amino acids. CDR1 is SNHLY, CDR2 FYNNEI, per germline. CDR3 protein: CASGDRGPEAFF. The CDR3 coding sequence is TGTGCCAGCGGGGACAGGGGGCCTGAAGCTTTCTTT. The entire variable domain, with the rest obtained from reference TRBV2 and TRBJ1-1, is as follows: EPEVTQTPSHQVTQMGQEVILRCVPISNHLYFYWYRQILGQKVEFLVSFYNNEISEKSEIFDDQFSVERPDGSNFTLKIRSTKLEDSAMYFCASGDRGPEAFFGQGTRLTVV.

The sample holds a few counts of this clone. The chain has TRBV18 and TRBJ2-1; D perhaps matches TRBD2 (5 bases). Trimming took off 1 base at V and 6 bases at J, with 13 bases between the two ends. The CDR3 loop spans 15 amino acids. Germline values: CDR1 KGHSH, CDR2 LQKENI. The CDR3 nucleotides are TGTGCCAGCTCACCACGACTCGGGGAGAGCAATGAGCAGTTCTTC. It translates to CASSPRLGESNEQFF.

The CDR3 nucleotides read TGCGCCAGCAGATACAGCTCCTACGAGCAGTACTTC. Its protein is CASRYSSYEQYF. The genes are TRBV5-1 and TRBJ2-7; the D is unclear. The CDR3 contains 12 residues. V was pared by 5 bases and J by 0 bases, with 6 bases between. Germline V gene sequence: CDR1 SGHRS, CDR2 YFSETQ.

The rearrangement uses TRBV7-8 and TRBJ2-5, with TRBD2 matching 10 bases. Per germline, CDR1 SGHVS and CDR2 FQNEAQ. V lost 0 bases, J lost 2 bases, and 0 bases stayed unmatched. The CDR3 totals 15 residues. The DNA for the CDR3 is TGTGCCAGCAGCTTAGCAGCGGGAGGGCAAGAGACCCAGTACTTC. This codes for CASSLAAGGQETQYF.

CDR3 coding DNA: TGTGCCAGTAGGTCCTTCGGGGGGGAGGGGAAAGGCACTGAAGCTTTCTTT. This sequence encodes CASRSFGGEGKGTEAFF. The chain recombines TRBV19 with TRBJ1-1, with D possibly TRBD1 on 5 matching bases. The CDR3 loop spans 17 amino acids. Trimming stripped 6 bases from V and 4 bases from J, with 24 bases between. Germline values: CDR1 LNHDA, CDR2 SQIVND (reference sequence).

The chain recombines TRBV27 with TRBJ1-1; D call uncertain. Germline assignment: CDR1 MNHEY and CDR2 SMNVEV (reference sequence). The CDR3 is made up of 15 amino acids. V was cut by 4 bases and J by 10 bases, with 22 bases left in between. This CDR3 reads CASSSAERAGGSAFF. For the CDR3, the DNA is TGTGCCAGCAGTTCCGCGGAGAGGGCAGGAGGGTCAGCTTTCTTT.

This clone was recorded once. The gene calls are TRBV11-2 and TRBJ2-5, with D possibly being TRBD2 (7 bases). Germline CDR1 is SGHAT and CDR2 is FQNNGV. The V end lost 3 bases, the J end lost 4 bases, and 15 bases lay between the germline ends. This CDR3 contains 15 residues. CDR3: CASSLTRGGVETQYF. DNA for the CDR3: TGTGCCAGCAGCTTGACTAGGGGGGGGGTAGAGACCCAGTACTTC.

This clone was seen only a few times. The chain couples TRBV19 to TRBJ2-1; TRBD2 agrees at 11 bases. This CDR3 spans 14 amino acids. V shed 5 bases, J shed 9 bases, and the junction held 6 bases outside the gene matches. Per the germline V gene, CDR1 is LNHDA and CDR2 is SQIVND (reference sequence). This chain's CDR3 is CASSSLAGGGEQFF. The CDR3 DNA reads as TGTGCCAGTAGTTCTCTAGCGGGAGGAGGTGAGCAGTTCTTC.

The CDR3 DNA follows: TGTGCCAGCAGCAGCCCCACAGATACGCAGTATTTT. Translation gives CASSSPTDTQYF. V is TRBV13 and J is TRBJ2-3; D is undetermined. Germline CDR1 PRHDT, CDR2 FYEKMQ (reference sequence). Trimming stripped 5 bases from V and 2 bases from J, with 5 bases between. This CDR3 has 12 residues.

V usage is TRBV6-1 and J usage is TRBJ2-7, with TRBD2 matching over 7 bases. Germline trimming cut 2 bases from V and 6 bases from J; bases unmatched to any gene: 7. The CDR3 contains 14 residues. The germline gives CDR1 MNHNS, CDR2 SASEGT. CDR3 DNA sequence: TGTGCCAGCAGTGAACCGAGACTAGCAGGCGAGCAGTACTTC. It specifies CASSEPRLAGEQYF.

About this clone: At one end, the junction sequence differs from germline, possibly due to a read error. V and J are TRBV5-1 and TRBJ2-4; maybe TRBD2 (5 bases). This CDR3 is built from 16 residues. CDR1 and CDR2 from the germline V gene are SGHRS and YFSETQ. The CDR3 sequence is CASSLVESLAKNSQYF. The DNA of the CDR3 is TGCGCCAGCAGCTTGGTAGAAAGTCTAGCCAAAAACAGTCAGTACTTC.

The chain combines TRBV7-9 with TRBJ1-1; a possible D gene is TRBD1 (5 bases). Trimming cost V 10 bases and J 12 bases, with 24 bases left between them. Germline assignment: CDR1 SEHNR and CDR2 FQNEAQ (reference sequence). The length of the CDR3 is 13 residues. CDR3 in amino acids: CAIAEVQGVGSFF. CDR3 DNA: TGTGCCATAGCAGAGGTCCAGGGCGTTGGGTCTTTCTTT.

This clone has more than one count but fewer than ten. The rearrangement joins TRBV2 to TRBJ1-2; a weak D match, TRBD1 (6 bases). The CDR3 covers 14 residues. Trimming took 1 base from V and 8 from J, leaving 14 bases between them. Looked up from germline, CDR1 is SNHLY and CDR2 is FYNNEI. CDR3 in amino acids: CASSEGGQFEGYTF. The CDR3 bases are TGTGCCAGCAGTGAAGGGGGGCAGTTCGAGGGCTACACCTTC.

The rearrangement joins TRBV29-1 to TRBJ2-1, with D maybe TRBD1 (5 bases). Germline V lookup: CDR1 SQVTM, CDR2 ANQGSEA. CDR3 length equals 14 residues. V gave up 2 bases and J gave up 7 bases, with 15 bases separating them. CDR3 in amino acids: CSVEPRPRTNEQFF. The CDR3 region has the DNA TGCAGCGTTGAACCCCGGCCCCGGACAAATGAGCAGTTCTTC.

The rearrangement links TRBV19 to TRBJ2-2, with a tentative D call TRBD1 (6 bases). Looked up from germline, CDR1 is LNHDA and CDR2 is SQIVND (reference sequence). The V end was cut by 5 bases, the J end by 4 bases, with 14 bases between. The CDR3 is 15 amino acids. CDR3 loop: CASSPSSTGTGELFF. The CDR3 coding sequence is TGTGCCAGTAGTCCAAGCTCGACAGGCACCGGGGAGCTGTTTTTT.

This clone was observed a single time. This chain joins TRBV5-8 and TRBJ2-1; 15 bases agree with TRBD2. Germline loops: CDR1 SGHTS, CDR2 YDEGEE. After removal of 1 base from V and 4 bases from J, the junction contained 6 bases not matched to a gene. The CDR3 extends over 18 amino acids. The CDR3 DNA follows: TGTGCCAGCAGCTTGATGGGACTAGCGGGGGGCTATTACAATGAGCAGTTCTTC. Translation: CASSLMGLAGGYYNEQFF.

This clone was counted only a few times. V usage is TRBV14 and J usage is TRBJ1-1, with D tentatively TRBD1 (6 bases). The CDR3 is made up of 15 amino acids. The V and J ends lost 1 base and 6 bases respectively, with 15 bases between them. CDR1 and CDR2 from the germline V gene are SGHDN and FVKESK. The CDR3 DNA sequence: TGTGCCAGCAGCCAAGCGGCGGGGGGCAACGCTGAAGCTTTCTTT. Translating it yields CASSQAAGGNAEAFF. Supplemented by reference TRBV14 and TRBJ1-1, the full variable domain reads EAGVTQFPSHSVIEKGQTVTLRCDPISGHDNLYWYRRVMGKEIKFLLHFVKESKQDESGMPNNRFLAERTGGTYSTLKVQPAELEDSGVYFCASSQAAGGNAEAFFGQGTRLTVV.

This clone was seen only a few times. This chain links TRBV19 with TRBJ2-1; 10 nucleotides match TRBD2. Germline CDR1 reads LNHDA; CDR2 reads SQIVND (reference sequence). This CDR3 is 16 amino acids long. The ends lost 3 bases at V and 3 bases at J; junction bases unmatched: 5. This chain's CDR3 is CASSINLAGGYNEQFF. CDR3 nucleotides: TGTGCCAGTAGTATTAATTTAGCGGGAGGCTACAATGAGCAGTTCTTC.

A word on this clone: An end of the junction does not agree with germline; a read error may underlie this. The rearrangement uses TRBV7-9 and TRBJ2-7, with D tentatively TRBD1 (6 bases). CDR3 size: 14 residues. The germline gives CDR1 SEHNR, CDR2 FQNEAQ (reference sequence). CDR3 bases: TGTTCCAGCAGCTTAGCGAGGGAAAGGGGGGAGCAGTACTTC. Its protein product is CSSSLARERGEQYF. Using reference TRBV7-9 and TRBJ2-7 for the parts outside the CDR3, the full variable domain is DTGVSQNPRHKITKRGQNVTFRCDPISEHNRLYWYRQTLGQGPEFLTYFQNEAQLEKSRLLSDRFSAERPKGSFSTLEIQRTEQGDSAMYLCSSSLARERGEQYFGPGTRLTVT.

This clone was seen just once. The CDR3 coding sequence is TGTGCCAGCAGCCAAGATGGAGGGGTCCCGGGCTACACCTTC. As protein: CASSQDGGVPGYTF. The rearrangement links TRBV4-2 to TRBJ1-2, with a tentative D call TRBD1 (5 bases). Trimming removed 0 bases at V and 8 bases at J, with 13 bases between. The CDR3 contains 14 residues. Germline CDR1 is LGHNA and CDR2 is YNFKEQ.